This T cell receptor (beta chain) appears in the sequencing data of a study of shared T cell receptors in the human thymus. Produced via immunoSEQ multiplex PCR; TCRdb's table is partial and in-frame only. This table has hundreds of thousands of clones, approximately 83% appearing once. CDR1 is SNHLY and CDR2 is FYNNEI in the germline V gene. The CDR3 contains 16 residues. J gave up 2 bases and V 8 bases, and 12 bases lay outside the gene matches. These data also featured in a second study, about human thymus T cells. This second study notes: During corrective heart surgery, resections were taken, and the thymus tissue came from them. V and J gene usage appeared biased in thymic and blood repertoires. As related research reported, thymic repertoires overlapped highly among unrelated individuals.

Sequenced input: thymocytes. The chain employs TRBV2 and TRBJ2-3, with TRBD1 identical over 8 bases. The sequence was collected from a girl less than two years old with a congenital heart defect. CDR3 protein: CASGRPGQAITDTQYF. The CDR3 region has the DNA TGTGCCAGCGGGCGCCCGGGACAGGCGATCACAGATACGCAGTATTTT.